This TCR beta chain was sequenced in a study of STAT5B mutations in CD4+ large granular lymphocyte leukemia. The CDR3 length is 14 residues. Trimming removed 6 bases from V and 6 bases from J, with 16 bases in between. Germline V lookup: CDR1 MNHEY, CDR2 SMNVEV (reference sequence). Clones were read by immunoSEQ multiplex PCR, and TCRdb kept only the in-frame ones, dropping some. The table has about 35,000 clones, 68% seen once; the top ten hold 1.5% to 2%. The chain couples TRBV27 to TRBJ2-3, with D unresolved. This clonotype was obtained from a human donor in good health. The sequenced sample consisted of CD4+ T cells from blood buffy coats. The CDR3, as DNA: TGTGCCAGCAGGCAGAACTGGGTGGCGGATACGCAGTATTTT. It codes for CASRQNWVADTQYF.